This TCR beta chain stems from a study of blood T cell repertoires in COVID-19. About the study: Sample material is recorded as cDNA or gDNA derived from T cells, B-cell-depleted T cells, or PBMCs.

V lost 7 bases and J 3 bases, leaving 16 bases between the germline ends. The germline V gene encodes CDR1 SGHVS and CDR2 FQNEAQ. There are 15 residues in the CDR3. Authors' methods: Researchers report that nucleated cell counts were estimated from reference gene primer amplification. The repertoire was sequenced with immunoSEQ multiplex PCR; TCRdb's copy has only in-frame clones and lacks some. Clonal size and the V and J genes are those of that table, whereas D and trimming came from the DNA. The repertoire consists of approximately 250,000 clones, with around 84% occurring once and the leading ten covering approximately 4.3%.

This sequence originates from a man between 25 and 39 years old with acute COVID-19. The chain carries TRBV7-8 and TRBJ1-5; D is possibly TRBD1 (5 bases). The sequenced sample consisted of PBMCs or T cells enriched from blood (not recorded which). The CDR3 sequence is CASTSDGGSNQPQHF. The CDR3 DNA reads TGTGCCAGCACCTCAGACGGGGGATCCAATCAGCCCCAGCATTTT.